This TCR beta chain was found in a study of T cell responses to AZD1222 COVID-19 vaccine. CDR3 size: 16 residues. Per germline, CDR1 LNHDA and CDR2 SQIVND (reference sequence). J gave up 6 bases and V 0 bases, and 10 bases lay outside the gene matches. TCRdb's table, derived via immunoSEQ multiplex PCR, lists solely in-frame clones and lacks some. This sample has roughly 100,000 clones, with about 93% found just once. This specimen was peripheral blood, taken on day 0 of AZD1222 vaccination. This TCR came from an adult in good health. This sequence joins TRBV19 and TRBJ1-2; 7 bases agree with TRBD1. For the CDR3, the DNA is TGTGCCAGTAGTATAGATTATCCAGGGGGTTACGATGGCTACACCTTC. Protein product: CASSIDYPGGYDGYTF.